Sequencing of this T cell receptor beta chain was carried out in a study of response to subunit inactivated influenza vaccine. In TCRdb, the RT-PCR reads were re-called with MiXCR into one record per CDR3 protein. The sample holds about 520,000 distinct CDR3 sequences; approximately 7.8% are singletons and the top ten take 13%. Details on this clonotype: The antigen remains unidentified.

The V gene's germline CDR1 is SGHTS and CDR2 YDEGEE. The CDR3 has 16 residues. V lost 3 bases and J lost 8; bases outside the gene matches: 7. Whole-study results and caveats: Authors suggested each seasonal flu vaccination may recruit only limited numbers of new T cells.

The rearrangement uses TRBV5-8 and TRBJ2-1, with TRBD2 matching over 14 bases. This TCR was recovered from a man aged 45 to 70 who received an inactivated influenza vaccine. Sample: PBMCs from blood, taken approximately 25 months after vaccination. Here the CDR3 reads CASSYSSGLAGDEQFF. CDR3 coding DNA: TGTGCCAGCAGCTACTCCTCGGGACTAGCGGGAGATGAGCAGTTCTTC.